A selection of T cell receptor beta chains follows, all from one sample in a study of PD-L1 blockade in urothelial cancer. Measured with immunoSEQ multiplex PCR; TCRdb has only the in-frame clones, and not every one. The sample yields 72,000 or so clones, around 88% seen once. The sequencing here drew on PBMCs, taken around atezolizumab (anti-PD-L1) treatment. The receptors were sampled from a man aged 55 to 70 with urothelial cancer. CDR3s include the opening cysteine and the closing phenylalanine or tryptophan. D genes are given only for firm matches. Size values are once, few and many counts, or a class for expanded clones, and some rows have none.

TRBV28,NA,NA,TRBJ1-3,TGTGCCAGTTTCTCAGGACGGGCAGGGGAAGGAAACACCATATATTTT,CASFSGRAGEGNTIYF
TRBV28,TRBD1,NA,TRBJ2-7,TGTGCCAGCCGTGGAGGGACAGGGTCCCCCTGGGTCCACGAGCAGTACTTC,CASRGGTGSPWVHEQYF
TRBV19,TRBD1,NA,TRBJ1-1,TGTGCCAGTAGTATAGCCCAGGGGGCGGGCACTGAAGCTTTCTTT,CASSIAQGAGTEAFF
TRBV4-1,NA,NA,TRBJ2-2,TGCGCCAGCAGCCATAATTCCGGGGAGCTGTTTTTT,CASSHNSGELFF
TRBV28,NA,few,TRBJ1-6,TGTGCCACCACCTCAGAGGGTTTCGGGTCACCCCTCCACTTT,CATTSEGFGSPLHF
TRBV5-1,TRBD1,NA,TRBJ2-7,TGCGCCACTACTGAGACAGGGATCTACGAGCAGTACTTC,CATTETGIYEQYF
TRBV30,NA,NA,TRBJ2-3,TGTGCCTGGAGTCTGCAGGACTCGCAGTATTTT,CAWSLQDSQYF
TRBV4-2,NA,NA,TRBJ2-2,TGTGCCAGCAGCCAAGAGGGGGGTGTCTCCACCGGGGAGCTGTTTTTT,CASSQEGGVSTGELFF
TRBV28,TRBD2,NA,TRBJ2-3,TGTGCCAGCAGTTCGACTAGCGGGGAGACAGATACGCAGTATTTT,CASSSTSGETDTQYF
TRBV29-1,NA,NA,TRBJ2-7,TGCAGCGTTGAAGGGACACAGGGCCACGAGCAGTACTTC,CSVEGTQGHEQYF
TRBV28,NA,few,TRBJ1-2,TGTGCCAGCAGTTTACTCAGCTATGGCTACACCTTC,CASSLLSYGYTF
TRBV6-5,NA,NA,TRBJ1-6,TGTGCCAGCGGCAGACAGAAGGATTCACCCCTCCACTTT,CASGRQKDSPLHF
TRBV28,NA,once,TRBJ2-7,TGTGCCAGCAACCCGACGGGACAAGGTTTGGCCTTC,CASNPTGQGLAF
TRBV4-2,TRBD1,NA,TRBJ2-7,TGTGCCAGCAGCCCGTCCCGGGACAGGCGGAGGGCCTACGAGCAGTACTTC,CASSPSRDRRRAYEQYF
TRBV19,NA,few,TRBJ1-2,TGTGCCAGTAGTATTCCGGGGGACCCTAACTATGGCTACACCTTC,CASSIPGDPNYGYTF
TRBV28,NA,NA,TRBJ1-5,TGTGCCAGCAGTGACACAAAGGATTATCAGCCCCAGCATTTT,CASSDTKDYQPQHF
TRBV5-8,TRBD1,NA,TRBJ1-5,TGTGCCAGCAGCTTACCCCGGACAGGGGGCGAGAGGCAGCCCCAGCATTTT,CASSLPRTGGERQPQHF
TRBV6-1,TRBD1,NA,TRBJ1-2,TGTGCCAGCAGTTCGGACAGGATCTATGGCTACACCTTC,CASSSDRIYGYTF
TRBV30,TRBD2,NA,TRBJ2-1,TGTGCCTGGAGGGCCTCCCCCGGCGCGGGGGGGCTTGGTGAGCAGTTCTTC,CAWRASPGAGGLGEQFF
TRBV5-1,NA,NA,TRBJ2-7,TGCGCCAGCACCGGGACAAACGGTTACGAGCAGTACTTC,CASTGTNGYEQYF
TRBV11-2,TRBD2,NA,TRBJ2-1,TGTGCCAGCAGCGCTGCCGGGGGGTCAGCCTATGAGCAGTTCTTC,CASSAAGGSAYEQFF
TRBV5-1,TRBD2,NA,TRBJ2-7,TGCGCCAGCAGCTTGGAGAGCGGGGCTTACTACGAGCAGTACTTC,CASSLESGAYYEQYF
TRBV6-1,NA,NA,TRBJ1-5,TGTGCCAGCAGATTAAGACAGGCGAGCAATCAGCCCCAGCATTTT,CASRLRQASNQPQHF
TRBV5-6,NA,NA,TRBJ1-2,TGTGCCAGCAGCCTAGGACAGCCGAGGGGGTATGGCTACACCTTC,CASSLGQPRGYGYTF
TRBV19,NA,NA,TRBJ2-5,TGTGCCAGTAGAACTACAGGGTACCAAGAGACCCAGTACTTC,CASRTTGYQETQYF
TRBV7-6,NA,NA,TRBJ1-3,TGTGCCAGCAGCTTAGAACTATCAGGGGCGGCTGGAAACACCATATATTTT,CASSLELSGAAGNTIYF
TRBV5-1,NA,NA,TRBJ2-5,TGCGCCAGCAGCTTGGAGGGCAGGGGGAGGGAGACCCAGTACTTC,CASSLEGRGRETQYF
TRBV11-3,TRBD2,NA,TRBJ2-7,TGTGCCAGCAGCCCAGCGGGGGGGAACGAGCAGTACTTC,CASSPAGGNEQYF
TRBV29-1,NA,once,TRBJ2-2,TGCAGCGTTGGGTTTAATAGAAACACCGGGGAGCTGTTTTTT,CSVGFNRNTGELFF
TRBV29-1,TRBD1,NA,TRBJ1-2,TGCAGCGTTGTCTCCCAGGGGGCAGGAGGCTACACCTTC,CSVVSQGAGGYTF
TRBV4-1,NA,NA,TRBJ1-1,TGCGCCAGCAGCCAAGATGTCACTCCGAACACTGAAGCTTTCTTT,CASSQDVTPNTEAFF
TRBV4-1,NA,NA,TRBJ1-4,TGCGCCAGCAGCCAAAATTTGGTGAATAGAGAGAATGAAAAACTGTTTTTT,CASSQNLVNRENEKLFF
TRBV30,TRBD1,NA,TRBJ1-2,TGTGCCTGCGACAGTCCCGGGACAGGGGGCTATGGCTACACCTTC,CACDSPGTGGYGYTF
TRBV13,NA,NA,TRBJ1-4,TGTGCCAGCAGCCAGGCTATGACACGCCCAAATGAAAAACTGTTTTTT,CASSQAMTRPNEKLFF
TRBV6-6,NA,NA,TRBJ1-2,TGTGCCAGCAGCCAACGAACAAACTATGGCTACACCTTC,CASSQRTNYGYTF
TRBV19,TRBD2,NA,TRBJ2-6,TGTGCCAGTAGTATAGCCTCGGTGGAGGCGGGGGGGCTCTCTGGGGCCAACGTCCTGACTTTC,CASSIASVEAGGLSGANVLTF
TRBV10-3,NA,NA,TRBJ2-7,TGTGCCATCAGTGAGTCGGGGGGCTCCTACGAGCAGTACTTC,CAISESGGSYEQYF
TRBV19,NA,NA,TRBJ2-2,TGTGCCAGTAGCCCGACACCTAACACCGGGGAGCTGTTTTTT,CASSPTPNTGELFF
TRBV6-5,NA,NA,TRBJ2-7,TGTGCCAGCAGCATGGGACATACCTACGAGCAGTACTTC,CASSMGHTYEQYF
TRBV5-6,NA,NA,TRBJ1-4,TGTGCCAGCAGCTTGAGGGGCACTAATGAAAAACTGTTTTTT,CASSLRGTNEKLFF
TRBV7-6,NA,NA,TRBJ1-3,TGTGCCAGCAGCCCACAAGGGGCTAGGTCCCTCTCTCGAAACACCATATATTTT,CASSPQGARSLSRNTIYF
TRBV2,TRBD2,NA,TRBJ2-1,TGTGCCAGCAGTGCACGGACTAGCCTCTCCAATGAGCAGTTCTTC,CASSARTSLSNEQFF
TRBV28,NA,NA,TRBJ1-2,TGTGCCAGCAGTGACTCGAGATATGGCTACACCTTC,CASSDSRYGYTF